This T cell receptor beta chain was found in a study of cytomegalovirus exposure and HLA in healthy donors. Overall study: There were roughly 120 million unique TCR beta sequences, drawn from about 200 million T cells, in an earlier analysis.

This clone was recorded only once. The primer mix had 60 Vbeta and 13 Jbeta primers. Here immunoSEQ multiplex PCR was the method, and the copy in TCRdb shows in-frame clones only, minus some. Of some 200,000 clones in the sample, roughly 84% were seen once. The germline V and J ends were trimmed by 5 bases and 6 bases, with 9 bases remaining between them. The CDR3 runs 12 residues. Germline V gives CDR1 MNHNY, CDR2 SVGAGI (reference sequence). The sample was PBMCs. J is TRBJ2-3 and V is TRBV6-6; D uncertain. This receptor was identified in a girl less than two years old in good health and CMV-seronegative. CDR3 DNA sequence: TGTGCCAGCAGTCCTATGTCGGATACGCAGTATTTT. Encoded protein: CASSPMSDTQYF.